These T cell receptor beta chains were read from a single sample in a study of early T cells in non-severe SARS-CoV-2 infection. MiXCR was run by TCRdb on the 5' RACE reads, yielding one entry per CDR3 protein. The sample contains some 30,000 distinct CDR3 sequences, 3.9% of which appear only once. Sequenced sample: whole blood. These receptors all stem from an adult who was a healthcare worker with PCR-confirmed SARS-CoV-2 infection or an uninfected control (not recorded which). Each CDR3 is given with its conserved first and last residue. Fields, in order: V gene, J gene, clone size, D gene, CDR3 protein, CDR3 DNA. The D gene is left open where the match is weak. Clone size is given as once, few, many or a size class.

V: TRBV10-3; J: TRBJ2-2; size: many; D: TRBD1; CDR3: CAISGGQGQVAGELFF; DNA: TGTGCCATCAGTGGGGGACAGGGGCAAGTGGCCGGGGAGCTGTTTTTT
V: TRBV4-2; J: TRBJ2-7; size: many; D: TRBD1; CDR3: CASSQASRGQREQYF; DNA: TGTGCCAGCAGCCAAGCTTCCAGGGGGCAGAGGGAGCAGTACTTC
V: TRBV19; J: TRBJ2-5; size: many; D: NA; CDR3: CASSIDTETQYF; DNA: TGTGCCAGTAGTATAGATACAGAGACCCAGTACTTC
V: TRBV10-1; J: TRBJ2-3; size: many; D: NA; CDR3: CASSESGDGTDTQYF; DNA: TGCGCCAGCAGTGAGTCGGGAGACGGCACAGATACGCAGTATTTT
V: TRBV6-4; J: TRBJ2-2; size: many; D: NA; CDR3: CASSDSGNTGELFF; DNA: TGTGCCAGCAGTGACAGTGGGAACACCGGGGAGCTGTTTTTT
V: TRBV7-9; J: TRBJ2-1; size: many; D: TRBD2; CDR3: CASGRLAGINEQFF; DNA: TGTGCCAGCGGCAGGCTAGCGGGGATAAATGAGCAGTTCTTC
V: TRBV5-1; J: TRBJ2-2; size: many; D: NA; CDR3: CASSQGHSGELFF; DNA: TGCGCCAGCAGCCAGGGACACTCCGGGGAGCTGTTTTTT
V: TRBV7-3; J: TRBJ2-4; size: many; D: TRBD2; CDR3: CASSFASTSGGARAKNIQYF; DNA: TGTGCCAGCAGCTTCGCCTCGACTAGCGGGGGGGCCCGGGCCAAAAACATTCAGTACTTC
V: TRBV12-3/TRBV12-4; J: TRBJ2-1; size: many; D: TRBD2; CDR3: CASSLPGGNEQFF; DNA: TGTGCCAGCAGTTTACCGGGAGGGAATGAGCAGTTCTTC
V: TRBV7-9; J: TRBJ1-5; size: many; D: NA; CDR3: CASSFNHLGPQHF; DNA: TGTGCCAGCAGCTTCAACCATTTGGGGCCCCAGCATTTT
V: TRBV19; J: TRBJ2-1; size: few; D: NA; CDR3: CASSIALATPNEQFF; DNA: TGTGCCAGTAGTATTGCCCTAGCGACCCCCAATGAGCAGTTCTTC
V: TRBV27; J: TRBJ1-1; size: many; D: NA; CDR3: CASSWAAGTNTEAFF; DNA: TGTGCCAGCAGTTGGGCCGCAGGGACGAACACTGAAGCTTTCTTT
V: TRBV7-9; J: TRBJ2-2; size: many; D: TRBD1; CDR3: CASSSTGTGNTGELFF; DNA: TGTGCCAGCAGTTCAACCGGGACAGGGAACACCGGGGAGCTGTTTTTT
V: TRBV7-2; J: TRBJ2-3; size: many; D: NA; CDR3: CASSLAPGPGTDTQYF; DNA: TGTGCCAGCAGCTTAGCTCCGGGACCAGGCACAGATACGCAGTATTTT